This T cell receptor beta chain was observed in a study of T cell clones after liver transplantation. Across the whole study: Samples came pre-transplant, pre-randomization before withdrawal, and post-randomization after withdrawal ended.

The CDR3 runs 16 residues. V shed 0 bases and J shed 4 bases, with 16 bases lying between them. Germline CDR1 and CDR2: SQVTM and ANQGSEA. Profiling relied on immunoSEQ multiplex PCR, and the TCRdb table lists in-frame clones only, not all of them. The sample lists some 60,000 clones; approximately 70% were seen once. The starting material was CD4+ T cells from blood, obtained at the roughly 15-month timepoint. The gene calls are TRBV29-1 and TRBJ1-3; D might be TRBD1 (5 bases). This sequence was found in a human patient who received a liver transplant. Some T cells may be provided by the graft donor. The CDR3 sequence: CSVEDPWGGRGNTIYF. The CDR3 region has the DNA TGCAGCGTTGAAGATCCCTGGGGGGGACGCGGAAACACCATATATTTT.